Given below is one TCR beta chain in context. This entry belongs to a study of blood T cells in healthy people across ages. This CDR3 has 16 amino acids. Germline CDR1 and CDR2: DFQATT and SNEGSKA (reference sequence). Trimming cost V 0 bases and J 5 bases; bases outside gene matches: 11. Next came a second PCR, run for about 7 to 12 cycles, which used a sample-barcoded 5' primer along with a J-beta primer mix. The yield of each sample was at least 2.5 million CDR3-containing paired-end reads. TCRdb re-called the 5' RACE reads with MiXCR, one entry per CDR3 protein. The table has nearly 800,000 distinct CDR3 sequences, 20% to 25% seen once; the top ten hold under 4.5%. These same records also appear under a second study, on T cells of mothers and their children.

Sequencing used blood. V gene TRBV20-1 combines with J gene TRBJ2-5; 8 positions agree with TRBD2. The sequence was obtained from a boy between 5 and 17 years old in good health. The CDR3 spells CSARDATGGPGETQYF. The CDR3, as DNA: TGCAGTGCTAGAGATGCAACGGGAGGGCCGGGGGAGACCCAGTACTTC.